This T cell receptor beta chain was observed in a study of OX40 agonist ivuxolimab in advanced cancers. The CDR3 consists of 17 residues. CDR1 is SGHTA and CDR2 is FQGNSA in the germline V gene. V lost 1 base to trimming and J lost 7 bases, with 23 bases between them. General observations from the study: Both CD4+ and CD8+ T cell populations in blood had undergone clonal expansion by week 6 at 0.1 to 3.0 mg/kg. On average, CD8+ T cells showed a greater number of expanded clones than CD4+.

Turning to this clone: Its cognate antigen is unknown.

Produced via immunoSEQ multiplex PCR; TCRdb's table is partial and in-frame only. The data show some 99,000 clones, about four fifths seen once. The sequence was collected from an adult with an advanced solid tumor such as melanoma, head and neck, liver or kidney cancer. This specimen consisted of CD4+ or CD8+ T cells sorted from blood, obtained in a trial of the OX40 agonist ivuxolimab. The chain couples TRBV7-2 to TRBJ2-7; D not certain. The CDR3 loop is CASSLGNGRRAVWEQYF. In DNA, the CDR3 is TGTGCCAGCAGCTTAGGAAACGGACGACGGGCAGTTTGGGAGCAGTACTTC.